This T cell receptor (beta chain) comes out of a study of a mutant IDH1 vaccine in newly diagnosed glioma. The overall study: Patients under treatment included around 60% males and 37.5% females and had a mean age of roughly 43 years. Previous care, which was radiotherapy, temozolomide, or both, most often involved both.

The repertoire was sequenced with immunoSEQ multiplex PCR; TCRdb's copy has only in-frame clones and lacks some. The sample carries 70,000 to 100,000 clones, roughly 80% recorded once. Study results and caveats: Vaccine-induced responses were seen in roughly 93% of patients, spanning several MHC alleles.

Notes on this clone: Its specificity is not known.

Time point: baseline, week 1 (first vaccination visit). Treatment here: pre-vaccination baseline after standard-of-care therapy. Trimming took off 3 bases at V and 7 bases at J, with 16 bases between the two ends. CDR1 and CDR2 (germline): SGHDT, YYEEEE. This CDR3 is 14 amino acids long. The sequence was collected from a middle-aged man with glioma. Some clones in this sample may be carry-over from other donors' samples. V and J are TRBV5-6 and TRBJ1-1; TRBD1 is a possible D gene (6 bases). Sequences were derived from PBMCs, sampled from a glioma patient treated with radiotherapy, temozolomide or both. In nucleotides, the CDR3 is TGTGCCAGCAGCTGGGTTGGGCCAGGGGATGAAGCTTTCTTT. Protein sequence: CASSWVGPGDEAFF. The full variable domain, completed using reference TRBV5-6 and TRBJ1-1, is DAGVTQSPTHLIKTRGQQVTLRCSPKSGHDTVSWYQQALGQGPQFIFQYYEEEERQRGNFPDRFSGHQFPNYSSELNVNALLLGDSALYLCASSWVGPGDEAFFGQGTRLTVV.